A selection of T cell receptor beta chains follows, all from one sample in a study of blood T cell repertoires in COVID-19. Clones were read by immunoSEQ multiplex PCR, and TCRdb kept only the in-frame ones, dropping some. Counted here are under 350,000 clones, around 89% occurring once; the ten biggest clones make up about 4.2%. Sequencing input: peripheral blood. Every receptor here comes from a man aged 35 to 55 with acute or convalescent COVID-19. Both conserved end residues are part of each CDR3. D genes are given only for firm matches. Part of the rows lack a size; the others show once, few, many or a class for expanded clones.

cdr3_length,v_call,j_call,d_call,clone_size,cdr3_aa,cdr3_nt
16,TRBV5-1,TRBJ2-1,TRBD2,NA,CASSSSPGLAPPEQFF,TGCGCCAGCAGCTCCAGCCCGGGACTAGCGCCACCCGAGCAGTTCTTC
14,TRBV5-1,TRBJ1-1,NA,NA,CASGPGSSSAEAFF,TGCGCCAGCGGCCCCGGGTCCTCCTCCGCTGAAGCTTTCTTT
15,TRBV7-6,TRBJ2-1,TRBD2,few,CASSKLAGGRDEQFF,TGTGCCAGCAGCAAACTAGCGGGGGGTAGGGATGAGCAGTTCTTC
14,TRBV6-6,TRBJ1-1,NA,NA,CASSVWTGNTEAFF,TGTGCCAGCAGTGTCTGGACTGGGAACACTGAAGCTTTCTTT
14,TRBV14,TRBJ1-2,NA,NA,CASSQVTVNYGYTF,TGTGCCAGCAGCCAAGTGACAGTTAACTATGGCTACACCTTC
14,TRBV5-6,TRBJ1-1,NA,NA,CASSPGISIPEAFF,TGTGCCAGCAGCCCCGGGATCTCTATCCCTGAAGCTTTCTTT
16,TRBV6-5,TRBJ1-1,TRBD1,NA,CASSSPGTGRNTEAFF,TGTGCCAGCAGTTCCCCCGGGACAGGGCGAAACACTGAAGCTTTCTTT
12,TRBV4-2,TRBJ2-1,NA,NA,CASSQGDKEQFF,TGTGCCAGCAGCCAAGGGGACAAAGAGCAGTTCTTC
14,TRBV28,TRBJ1-2,TRBD1,NA,CASSLGTGGYGYTF,TGTGCCAGCAGTTTAGGGACAGGGGGCTATGGCTACACCTTC
15,TRBV25-1,TRBJ1-4,TRBD1,NA,CASSEYRGAVEKLFF,TGTGCCAGCAGTGAGTACAGGGGCGCGGTTGAAAAACTGTTTTTT
16,TRBV18,TRBJ1-3,TRBD1,NA,CASSQIWDRSGNTIYF,TGTGCCAGCTCACAAATATGGGACAGGTCTGGAAACACCATATATTTT
13,TRBV5-4,TRBJ1-3,NA,NA,CASSLAPGNTIYF,TGTGCCAGCAGCTTGGCCCCAGGAAACACCATATATTTT
15,TRBV6-6,TRBJ2-2,TRBD1,NA,CASGFRDRTNGELFF,TGTGCCAGCGGTTTCCGGGACAGGACGAACGGGGAGCTGTTTTTT
17,TRBV19,TRBJ1-5,NA,NA,CASSIEALQSGDQPQHF,TGTGCCAGTAGTATAGAGGCCCTACAATCGGGGGATCAGCCCCAGCATTTT
12,TRBV30,TRBJ1-1,NA,NA,CAWSVSWSEAFF,TGTGCCTGGAGTGTAAGCTGGTCTGAAGCTTTCTTT
18,TRBV4-2,TRBJ2-1,TRBD2,NA,CASSQFIVAGGFYNEQFF,TGTGCCAGCAGCCAGTTCATCGTGGCGGGGGGTTTCTACAATGAGCAGTTCTTC
14,TRBV3-1/TRBV3-2,TRBJ1-4,NA,NA,CASSQGQLNEKLFF,TGTGCCAGCAGCCAAGGACAGCTTAATGAAAAACTGTTTTTT
16,TRBV15,TRBJ2-2,TRBD2,NA,CATSPGGSANTGELFF,TGTGCCACCAGCCCCGGGGGGAGTGCGAACACCGGGGAGCTGTTTTTT
16,TRBV19,TRBJ2-2,TRBD1,NA,CASRSTGGWVTGELFF,TGTGCCAGTAGGTCGACAGGGGGTTGGGTCACCGGGGAGCTGTTTTTT
19,TRBV7-9,TRBJ2-7,TRBD1,once,CASSFIRGPYTGIPYEQYF,TGTGCCAGCAGTTTCATCAGGGGGCCTTATACCGGGATCCCCTACGAGCAGTACTTC
15,TRBV6-6,TRBJ2-2,NA,NA,CASSYLEGGTGELFF,TGTGCCAGCAGTTACTTGGAGGGCGGCACCGGGGAGCTGTTTTTT
16,TRBV3-1/TRBV3-2,TRBJ2-7,NA,few,CASSPWTAVLTYEQYF,TGTGCCAGCAGCCCCTGGACAGCAGTGCTAACCTACGAGCAGTACTTC
16,TRBV28,TRBJ1-5,TRBD1,NA,CASRDRRVYSNQPQHF,TGTGCCAGCCGGGACAGACGTGTCTATAGCAATCAGCCCCAGCATTTT
15,TRBV10-3,TRBJ1-3,NA,NA,CAISEGGKVGNTIYF,TGTGCCATCAGTGAGGGGGGGAAAGTTGGAAACACCATATATTTT
14,TRBV2,TRBJ1-4,TRBD1,NA,CASTLPGQGEKLFF,TGTGCCAGCACGCTACCGGGACAGGGGGAAAAACTGTTTTTT
13,TRBV28,TRBJ1-5,TRBD1,few,CASRKDRGQPQHF,TGTGCCAGCAGGAAAGACAGGGGCCAGCCCCAGCATTTT
14,TRBV9,TRBJ1-1,NA,NA,CASSVVLTGTEAFF,TGTGCCAGCAGCGTAGTATTAACAGGCACTGAAGCTTTCTTT
12,TRBV2,TRBJ1-4,TRBD1,NA,CAGRDRVEKLFF,TGTGCCGGCCGGGACAGGGTGGAAAAACTGTTTTTT
13,TRBV18,TRBJ1-1,NA,NA,CASSQTRNTEAFF,TGTGCCAGCTCACAGACACGGAACACTGAAGCTTTCTTT
15,TRBV19,TRBJ2-7,TRBD1,NA,CASSIGVRGLDEQYF,TGTGCCAGTAGTATTGGGGTCAGGGGGCTTGATGAGCAGTACTTC
14,TRBV20-1,TRBJ1-5,NA,NA,CSASSTGFGQPQHF,TGCAGTGCTAGTAGTACAGGGTTTGGACAGCCCCAGCATTTT
15,TRBV25-1,TRBJ1-4,NA,NA,CASSERSGPNEKLFF,TGTGCCAGCAGTGAAAGATCTGGGCCTAATGAAAAACTGTTTTTT
13,TRBV3-1/TRBV3-2,TRBJ1-4,NA,NA,CASSQGFEEKLFF,TGTGCCAGCAGCCAAGGGTTCGAGGAAAAACTGTTTTTT
16,TRBV4-1,TRBJ2-7,TRBD1,NA,CASSQKTGDHWDEQYF,TGCGCCAGCAGCCAAAAAACAGGGGATCATTGGGACGAGCAGTACTTC
14,TRBV5-1,TRBJ1-1,NA,NA,CASEAGIRGSEAFF,TGCGCCAGCGAGGCCGGGATCCGGGGGTCTGAAGCTTTCTTT
13,TRBV6-1,TRBJ1-5,NA,NA,CASSEFNNQPQHF,TGTGCCAGCAGTGAATTTAACAATCAGCCCCAGCATTTT
16,TRBV2,TRBJ2-7,TRBD1,NA,CASSGLAGTGLYEQYF,TGTGCCAGCAGTGGCTTGGCCGGGACAGGACTCTACGAGCAGTACTTC
13,TRBV5-6,TRBJ2-1,NA,NA,CASSLGASDEQFF,TGTGCCAGCAGCTTGGGGGCCTCGGATGAGCAGTTCTTC
14,TRBV5-1,TRBJ2-1,TRBD1,NA,CASSPRTGGNEQFF,TGCGCCAGCAGCCCGCGGACAGGGGGCAATGAGCAGTTCTTC
16,TRBV5-1,TRBJ1-1,TRBD1,NA,CASSFGTGRISTRAFF,TGCGCCAGCAGCTTTGGGACAGGTCGTATATCTACGAGGGCTTTCTTT